This TCR beta chain stems from a study of blood T cell repertoires in COVID-19 (dated by TCRdb to about 2020). At the level of the whole study: Collaborator samples came from the United States, Italy and Spain and covered acute and convalescent phases of COVID-19. Where available, HLA class I and class II types were obtained from metadata supplied by the sample provider rather than from assay-based typing. Subjects who had been exposed to COVID-19, were actively infected with it, or had recovered from it provided the deeply sampled blood TCRbeta repertoires that made up the dataset. A de-identified subject ID, COVID-19 status, age in years and sex were almost always included in the sample metadata. Samples came from the ongoing ImmuneRACE study (first 160 participants) plus 1,254 subjects from 6 global collaborators. The repertoires were released in a freely available public database intended as a resource for research on the immune response to SARS-CoV-2. The material from the prospective study consisted of cDNA or gDNA derived from T cells, B-cell-depleted T cells, or PBMCs. Here is what the overall study found, with its caveats: Clinical and demographic metadata were provided uncurated, with the amount varying by source and participant.

Points on this clone: There is no known antigen for this receptor. Per-base qualities were not stored, and no clone one base away is much larger.

TCRbeta CDR3 regions were amplified from genomic DNA using the immunoSEQ Assay, a bias-controlled multiplex PCR. In the source study's methods: Within the assay, amplification of reference gene primers was used to estimate how many nucleated cells each sample contained. To quantify the absolute abundance of each unique TCRbeta CDR3 rearrangement, sequence reads were collapsed and filtered. Productive Simpson clonality was computed per sample as the square root of Simpson's diversity index over productive rearrangements. This immuneACCESS table, as held by TCRdb, lists in-frame sequences with V and J called but not all clones. Of the missing ones, under half trace to an unresolved V gene in checked studies; the others have no known cause. V and J calls and clone size come straight from that table; D and trimming were deduced from the DNA. Present in this sample are about 190,000 clones, under 90% of which were seen just once. The ten biggest clones cover roughly 6.4% of the sample.

The collaborating institutions used their own protocols to collect whole blood in K2EDTA tubes. Collaborator samples were shipped for TCRbeta analysis as frozen whole blood, isolated PBMCs, or DNA extracted from either sample type. Trimming removed 5 bases from V and 4 bases from J; the gene matches leave 2 bases unexplained. The germline V gene supplies CDR1 SGHDN and CDR2 FVKESK. The CDR3 spans 13 residues, from the cysteine through the phenylalanine. The only DNA kept is the CDR3, 39 bases in frame from the first base. Sequencing was carried out using peripheral blood. The TCR was taken from a man aged 55 to 70 with acute or convalescent COVID-19. Recombination joined TRBV14 with TRBJ1-5, with 7 bases in between that match TRBD1. The CDR3 here reads CASSWDSNQPQHF. The DNA is TGTGCCAGCAGCTGGGACAGTAATCAGCCCCAGCATTTT. With the portions outside the CDR3 filled from the reference TRBV14 and TRBJ1-5 genes, the complete variable region becomes EAGVTQFPSHSVIEKGQTVTLRCDPISGHDNLYWYRRVMGKEIKFLLHFVKESKQDESGMPNNRFLAERTGGTYSTLKVQPAELEDSGVYFCASSWDSNQPQHFGDGTRLSIL.